This T cell receptor (beta chain) was identified during a study of T-cell reconstitution after alpha-beta-depleted transplantation in children. With V trimmed by 3 bases and J by 5 bases, 8 bases remained unmatched. The CDR3 runs 16 residues. The germline CDR1 and CDR2 sequences are SGDLS and YYNGEE. A library of TCRbeta sequences, prepared with unique molecular identifiers, was generated. TCRdb re-called the PCR reads with MiXCR, one entry per CDR3 protein. Altogether about 540,000 distinct CDR3 sequences are present, around 19% being singletons, with the ten largest covering roughly 3.3%. The sample was PBMCs from the stem cell graft donor, taken from the stem cell graft. This receptor was taken from a human donor who donated a stem cell graft to a child with acute lymphoblastic leukemia. This chain links TRBV9 with TRBJ2-7; 13 nucleotides agree with TRBD2. The CDR3 region has the DNA TGTGCCAGCAGCGCCCCTGGGACTAGCGGGACCCACGAGCAGTACTTC. This sequence encodes CASSAPGTSGTHEQYF.